This TCR beta chain was recorded in a study of blood T cells in healthy people across ages. For the second PCR, which ran for about 7 to 12 cycles, a sample-barcoded 5' primer and a J-beta primer mix were used. Using its own MiXCR run on the 5' RACE reads, TCRdb lists one record per CDR3 protein. The table shows hundreds of thousands of distinct CDR3 sequences, with about 53% occurring only once. Per germline, CDR1 LGHDT and CDR2 YNNKEL (reference sequence). This CDR3 is 16 amino acids long. Trimming took 0 bases from V and 6 from J; bases not matched to a gene: 5. The material sequenced was blood. The chain has TRBV3-1 and TRBJ2-2; 9 nucleotides line up with TRBD1. This clonotype was obtained from a man older than 75 in good health. The CDR3 DNA sequence: TGTGCCAGCAGCCAAGACAACAGGGGGCGGGCCGGGGAGCTGTTTTTT. It encodes CASSQDNRGRAGELFF.